These 7 T cell receptor beta chains were sequenced from one sample in a study of T cell responses to AZD1222 COVID-19 vaccine. Here immunoSEQ multiplex PCR was the method, and the copy in TCRdb shows in-frame clones only, minus some. The sample contains some 170,000 clones, 88% of which appear only once. The source was peripheral blood, collected 28 days after the second AZD1222 dose. These receptors were taken from an adult who received the AZD1222 COVID-19 vaccine.

The CDR3 spells CASSSVRDGGETQYF. CDR3 sequence (DNA): TGTGCCAGCAGCTCGGTCCGGGACGGCGGAGAGACCCAGTACTTC. This rearrangement joins TRBV3-1 (or the pseudogene TRBV3-2) to TRBJ2-5; D is possibly TRBD1 or TRBD2 (5 bases each). V shed 5 bases and J shed 4 bases, with 17 bases lying between them. Per the germline V gene, CDR1 is LGHDT and CDR2 is YNNKEL (reference sequence). The CDR3 extends over 15 amino acids.

V and J are TRBV4-3 and TRBJ1-2; 11 bases fit TRBD1. V shed 6 bases, J shed 3 bases, and the junction held 6 bases outside the gene matches. The CDR3 sequence is 15 residues long. CDR1 and CDR2 (germline): LGHNA, YSLEER. The CDR3, as DNA: TGCGCCAGCAGTACCGGGACAGGGGGAGACTATGGCTACACCTTC. Translating gives CASSTGTGGDYGYTF.

This rearrangement joins TRBV12-5 to TRBJ2-1, with TRBD2 matching over 7 bases. This CDR3 is built from 13 residues. CDR1 is LGHNT, CDR2 FRNRAP, per germline. Losses at the gene ends were 5 bases for V and 9 bases for J; bases not matched to a gene: 7. The CDR3 reads CASGPQTSSEQFF. CDR3 sequence (DNA): TGTGCTAGTGGTCCCCAGACTAGCTCTGAGCAGTTCTTC.

The V call is TRBV10-3, the J call TRBJ1-1, with a tentative D call TRBD1 (5 bases). Trimming left V 4 bases short and J 6 bases short, with 12 bases between. This CDR3 is 13 amino acids long. Germline V gives CDR1 ENHRY, CDR2 SYGVKD. CDR3 protein: CAISGHGDPEAFF. The CDR3, as DNA: TGTGCCATCAGTGGGCATGGGGACCCTGAAGCTTTCTTT.

The rearrangement joins TRBV20-1 to TRBJ2-7; possibly TRBD1 for D (5 bases). The length of the CDR3 is 11 residues. V shed 5 bases and J shed 6 bases, with 11 bases lying between them. Germline lookup yields CDR1 DFQATT and CDR2 SNEGSKA (reference sequence). The CDR3 protein is CSAGSRGEQYF. The CDR3, as DNA: TGCAGTGCTGGTTCTAGGGGCGAGCAGTACTTC.

V usage is TRBV27 and J usage is TRBJ1-3; TRBD1 matches 8 bases. CDR1 and CDR2 (germline): MNHEY, SMNVEV (reference sequence). The V and J ends lost 5 bases and 1 base, in that order; junction bases with no gene match: 10. The CDR3 is 17 amino acids. CDR3 amino acids: CASSLARTGKSGNTIYF. In nucleotides, the CDR3 is TGTGCCAGCAGTCTAGCCCGGACAGGGAAATCTGGAAACACCATATATTTT.

This chain uses TRBV28 with TRBJ2-1; D gene unclear. The CDR3 is 16 residues long. Germline-derived CDR1 and CDR2 are MDHEN and SYDVKM. V was trimmed by 6 bases and J by 0 bases, leaving 15 bases between them. The CDR3 bases are TGTGCCAGCAGCGAAACGGCAGGCAGCTCCTACAATGAGCAGTTCTTC. It translates to CASSETAGSSYNEQFF.